This TCR beta chain was sequenced for a study of T-cell memory formation after mild COVID-19. As for the study in general: The TCR clusters were mostly specific to one donor.

CDR3 length equals 16 residues. Germline V lookup: CDR1 SEHNR, CDR2 FQNEAQ (reference sequence). The junction had 9 bases not matched to a gene; V was cut back by 6 bases and J by 7 bases. TCRdb passed the 5' RACE reads through MiXCR, listing each CDR3 protein once. The table records about 470,000 distinct CDR3 sequences, approximately 18% of them present only once. The sequenced sample consisted of PBMCs or a T cell subset sorted from them (not recorded which). The J gene is TRBJ2-2, the V gene TRBV7-9, with 12 bases that match TRBD2. This receptor was identified in an adult woman who had mild COVID-19 (a few samples of this study predate the infection). Cell type and time point are not known. This CDR3 is CASSILAGGPDGELFF. The CDR3 nucleotides read TGTGCCAGCAGTATTCTAGCGGGAGGGCCCGACGGGGAGCTGTTTTTT.